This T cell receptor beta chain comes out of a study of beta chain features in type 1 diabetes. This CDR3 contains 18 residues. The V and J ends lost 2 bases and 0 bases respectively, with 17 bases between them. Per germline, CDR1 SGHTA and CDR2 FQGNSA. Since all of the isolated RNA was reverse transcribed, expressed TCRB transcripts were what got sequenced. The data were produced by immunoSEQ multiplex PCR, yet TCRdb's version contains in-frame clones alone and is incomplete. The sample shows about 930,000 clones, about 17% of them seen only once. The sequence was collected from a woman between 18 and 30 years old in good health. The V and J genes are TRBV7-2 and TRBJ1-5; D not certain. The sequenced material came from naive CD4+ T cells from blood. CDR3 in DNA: TGTGCCAGCAGCTTATATGGAGTCTGGGGATATAGCAATCAGCCCCAGCATTTT. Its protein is CASSLYGVWGYSNQPQHF.